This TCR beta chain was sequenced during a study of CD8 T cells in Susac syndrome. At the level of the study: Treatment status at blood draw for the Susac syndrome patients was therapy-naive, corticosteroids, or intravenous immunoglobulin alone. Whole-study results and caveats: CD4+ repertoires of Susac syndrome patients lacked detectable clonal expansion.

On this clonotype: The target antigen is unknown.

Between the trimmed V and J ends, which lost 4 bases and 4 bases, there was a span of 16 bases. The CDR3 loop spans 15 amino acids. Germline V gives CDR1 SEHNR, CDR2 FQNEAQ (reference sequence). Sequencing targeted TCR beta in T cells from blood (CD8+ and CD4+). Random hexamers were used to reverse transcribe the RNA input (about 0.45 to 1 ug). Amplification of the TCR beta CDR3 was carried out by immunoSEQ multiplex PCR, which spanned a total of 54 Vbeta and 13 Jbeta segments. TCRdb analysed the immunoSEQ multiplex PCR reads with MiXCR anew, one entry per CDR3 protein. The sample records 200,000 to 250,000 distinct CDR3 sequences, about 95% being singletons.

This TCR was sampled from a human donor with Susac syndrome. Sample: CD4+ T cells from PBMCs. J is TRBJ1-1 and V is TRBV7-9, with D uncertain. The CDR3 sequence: CASSSTHPAGTEAFF. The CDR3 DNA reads TGTGCCAGCAGCTCGACCCACCCCGCGGGCACTGAAGCTTTCTTT.